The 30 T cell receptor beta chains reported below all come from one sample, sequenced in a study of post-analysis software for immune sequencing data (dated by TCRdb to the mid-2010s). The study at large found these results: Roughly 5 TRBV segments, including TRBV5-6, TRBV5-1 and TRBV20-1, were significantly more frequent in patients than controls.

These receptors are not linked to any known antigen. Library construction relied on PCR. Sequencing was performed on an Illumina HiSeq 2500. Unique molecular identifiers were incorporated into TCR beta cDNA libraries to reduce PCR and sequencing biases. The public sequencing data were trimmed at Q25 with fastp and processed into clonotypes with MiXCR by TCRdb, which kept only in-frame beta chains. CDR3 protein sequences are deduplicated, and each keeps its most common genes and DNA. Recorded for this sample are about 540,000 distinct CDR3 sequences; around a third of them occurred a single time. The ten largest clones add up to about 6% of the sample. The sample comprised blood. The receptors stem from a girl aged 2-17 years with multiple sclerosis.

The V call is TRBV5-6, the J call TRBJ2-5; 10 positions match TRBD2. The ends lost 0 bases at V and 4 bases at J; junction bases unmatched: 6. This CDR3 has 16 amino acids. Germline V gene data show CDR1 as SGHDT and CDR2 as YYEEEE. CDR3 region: CASSLDGAGGGETQYF. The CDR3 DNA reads TGTGCCAGCAGCTTGGACGGAGCGGGGGGGGGAGAGACCCAGTACTTC.

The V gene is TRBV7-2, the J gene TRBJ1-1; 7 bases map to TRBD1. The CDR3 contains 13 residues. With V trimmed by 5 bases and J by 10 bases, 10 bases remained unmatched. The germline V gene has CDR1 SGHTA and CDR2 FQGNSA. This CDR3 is CASSTNVQGPAFF. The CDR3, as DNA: TGTGCCAGCAGCACTAATGTACAGGGGCCAGCTTTCTTT.

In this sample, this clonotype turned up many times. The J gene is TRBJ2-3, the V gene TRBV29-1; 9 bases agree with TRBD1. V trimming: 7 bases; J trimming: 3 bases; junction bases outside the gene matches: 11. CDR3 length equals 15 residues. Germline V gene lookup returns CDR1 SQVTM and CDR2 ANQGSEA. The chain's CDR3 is CSARGQGPSTDTQYF. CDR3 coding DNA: TGCAGCGCCCGGGGACAGGGACCGTCGACAGATACGCAGTATTTT.

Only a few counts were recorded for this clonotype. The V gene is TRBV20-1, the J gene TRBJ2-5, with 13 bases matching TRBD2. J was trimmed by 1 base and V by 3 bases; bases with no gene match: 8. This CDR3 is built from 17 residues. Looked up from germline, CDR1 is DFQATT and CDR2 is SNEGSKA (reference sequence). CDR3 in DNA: TGCAGTGCTAGGCCCTTTACTAGCGGGGGGGCCCAAGAGACCCAGTACTTC. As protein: CSARPFTSGGAQETQYF.

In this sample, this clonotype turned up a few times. Here the CDR3 reads CASSLEGKRYGYTF. DNA for the CDR3: TGCGCCAGCAGCTTGGAAGGGAAGAGGTATGGCTACACCTTC. V is TRBV5-1 and J is TRBJ1-2; D uncertain. The CDR3 length is 14 residues. The V and J ends lost 0 bases and 5 bases respectively, with 11 bases between them. From germline, CDR1 is SGHRS and CDR2 YFSETQ.

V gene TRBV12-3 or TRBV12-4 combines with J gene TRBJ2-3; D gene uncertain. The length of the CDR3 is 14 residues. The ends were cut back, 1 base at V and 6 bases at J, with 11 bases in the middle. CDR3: CASSLGVAQDTQYF. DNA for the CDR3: TGTGCCAGCAGTTTAGGGGTTGCCCAGGATACGCAGTATTTT.

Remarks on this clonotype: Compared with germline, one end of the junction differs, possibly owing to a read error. The CDR3 here is CANSLGRGDEAFF. Here the CDR3 DNA reads TGTGCCAACAGCTTGGGGAGGGGAGACGAAGCTTTCTTT. The chain links TRBV5-6 to TRBJ1-1, with D perhaps matching TRBD1 (5 bases). The V gene's germline CDR1 is SGHDT and CDR2 YYEEEE. The CDR3 has 13 residues.

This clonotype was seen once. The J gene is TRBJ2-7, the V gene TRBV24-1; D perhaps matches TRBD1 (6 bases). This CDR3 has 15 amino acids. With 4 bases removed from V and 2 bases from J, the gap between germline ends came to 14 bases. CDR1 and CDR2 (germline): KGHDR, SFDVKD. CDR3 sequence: CATSDPDRSPYEQYF. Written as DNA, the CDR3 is TGTGCCACCAGTGACCCCGACAGGAGCCCCTACGAGCAGTACTTC.

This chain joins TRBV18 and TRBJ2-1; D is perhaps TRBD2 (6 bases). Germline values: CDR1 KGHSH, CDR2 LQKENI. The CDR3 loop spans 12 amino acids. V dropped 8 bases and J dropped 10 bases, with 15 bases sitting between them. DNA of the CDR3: TGTGCCAGCACCGAGACTAGACCCGAGCAGTTCTTC. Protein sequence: CASTETRPEQFF.

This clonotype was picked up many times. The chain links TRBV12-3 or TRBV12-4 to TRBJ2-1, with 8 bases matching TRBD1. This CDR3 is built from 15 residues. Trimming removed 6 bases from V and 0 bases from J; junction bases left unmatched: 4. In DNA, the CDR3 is TGTGCCAGCAGCTCCGACAGGGGCTCCTACAATGAGCAGTTCTTC. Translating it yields CASSSDRGSYNEQFF.

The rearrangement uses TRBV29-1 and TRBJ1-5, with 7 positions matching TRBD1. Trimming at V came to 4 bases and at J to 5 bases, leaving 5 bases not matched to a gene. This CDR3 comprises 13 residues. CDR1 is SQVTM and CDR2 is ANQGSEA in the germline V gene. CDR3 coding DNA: TGCAGCGTTGGACAGGGCGGAGATCAGCCCCAGCATTTT. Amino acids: CSVGQGGDQPQHF. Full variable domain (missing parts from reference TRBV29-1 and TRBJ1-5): SAVISQKPSRDICQRGTSLTIQCQVDSQVTMMFWYRQQPGQSLTLIATANQGSEATYESGFVIDKFPISRPNLTFSTLTVSNMSPEDSSIYLCSVGQGGDQPQHFGDGTRLSIL.

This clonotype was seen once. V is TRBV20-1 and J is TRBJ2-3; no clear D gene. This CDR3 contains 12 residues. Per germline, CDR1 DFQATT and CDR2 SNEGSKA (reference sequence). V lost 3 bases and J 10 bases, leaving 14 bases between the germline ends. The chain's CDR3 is CSASGTHGAQYF. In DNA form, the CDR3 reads TGCAGTGCTAGTGGCACCCATGGTGCGCAGTATTTT.

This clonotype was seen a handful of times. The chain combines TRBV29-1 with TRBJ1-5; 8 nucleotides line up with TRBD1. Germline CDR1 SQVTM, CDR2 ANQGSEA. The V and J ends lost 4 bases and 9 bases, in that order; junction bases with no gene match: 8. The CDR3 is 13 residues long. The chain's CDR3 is CSVGGTGDRPQHF. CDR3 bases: TGCAGCGTTGGAGGGACAGGAGATCGGCCCCAGCATTTT.

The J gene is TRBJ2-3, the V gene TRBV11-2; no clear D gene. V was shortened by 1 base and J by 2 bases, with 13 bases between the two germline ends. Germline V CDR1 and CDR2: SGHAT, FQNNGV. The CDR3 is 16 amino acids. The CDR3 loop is CASSLVRVGHTDTQYF. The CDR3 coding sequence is TGTGCCAGCAGCTTAGTACGAGTGGGCCACACAGATACGCAGTATTTT.

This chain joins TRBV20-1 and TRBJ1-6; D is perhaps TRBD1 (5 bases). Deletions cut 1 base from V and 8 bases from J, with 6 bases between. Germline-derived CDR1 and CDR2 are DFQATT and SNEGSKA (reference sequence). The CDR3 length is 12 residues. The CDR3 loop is CSARGGYSPLHF. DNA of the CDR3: TGCAGTGCTAGAGGGGGGTATTCACCCCTCCACTTT.

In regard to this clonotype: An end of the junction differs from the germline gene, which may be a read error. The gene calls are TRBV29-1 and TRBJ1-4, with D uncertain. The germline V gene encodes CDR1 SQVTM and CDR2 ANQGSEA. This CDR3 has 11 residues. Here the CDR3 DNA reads TGCAGCGTTGGACAAAATGAAAAACGGTTTTTT. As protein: CSVGQNEKRFF.

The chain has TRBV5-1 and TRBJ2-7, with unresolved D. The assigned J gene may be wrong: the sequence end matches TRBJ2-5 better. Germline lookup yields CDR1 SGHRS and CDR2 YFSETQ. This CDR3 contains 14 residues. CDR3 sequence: CASSLSGVKETQYF. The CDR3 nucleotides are TGCGCCAGCAGCTTATCAGGAGTTAAAGAGACCCAGTACTTC.

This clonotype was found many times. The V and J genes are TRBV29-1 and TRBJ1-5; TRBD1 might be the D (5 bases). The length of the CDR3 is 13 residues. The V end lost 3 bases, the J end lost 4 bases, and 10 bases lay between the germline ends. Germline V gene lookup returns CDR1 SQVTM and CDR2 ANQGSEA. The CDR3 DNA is TGCAGCGTTGACCAGGGAGCTAATCAGCCCCAGCATTTT. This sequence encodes CSVDQGANQPQHF.

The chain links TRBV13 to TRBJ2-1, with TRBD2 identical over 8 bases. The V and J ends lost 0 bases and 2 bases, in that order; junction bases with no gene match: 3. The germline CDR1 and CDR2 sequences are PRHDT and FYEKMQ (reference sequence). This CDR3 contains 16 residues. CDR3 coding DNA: TGTGCCAGCAGCTTAGGCAGGCGGGGGGCCTACAATGAGCAGTTCTTC. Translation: CASSLGRRGAYNEQFF.

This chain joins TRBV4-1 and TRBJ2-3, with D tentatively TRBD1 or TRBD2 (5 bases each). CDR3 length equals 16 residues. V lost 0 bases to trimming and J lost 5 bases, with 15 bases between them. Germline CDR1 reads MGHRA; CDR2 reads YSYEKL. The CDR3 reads CASSQEKEKRGDTQYF. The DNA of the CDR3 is TGCGCCAGCAGCCAAGAAAAGGAGAAGAGGGGAGATACGCAGTATTTT.

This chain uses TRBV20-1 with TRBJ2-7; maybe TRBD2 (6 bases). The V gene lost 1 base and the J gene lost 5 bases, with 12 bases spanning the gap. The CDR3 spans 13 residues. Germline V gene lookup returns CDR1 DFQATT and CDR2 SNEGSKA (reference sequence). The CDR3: CSARVVSGHEQYF. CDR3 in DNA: TGCAGTGCTAGAGTAGTCAGCGGGCACGAGCAGTACTTC.

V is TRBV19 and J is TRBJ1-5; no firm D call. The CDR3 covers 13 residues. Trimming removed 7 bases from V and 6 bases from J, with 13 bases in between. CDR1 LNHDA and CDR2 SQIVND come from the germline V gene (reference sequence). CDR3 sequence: CASTHEEFQPQHF. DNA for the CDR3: TGTGCCAGTACCCACGAGGAGTTTCAGCCCCAGCATTTT.

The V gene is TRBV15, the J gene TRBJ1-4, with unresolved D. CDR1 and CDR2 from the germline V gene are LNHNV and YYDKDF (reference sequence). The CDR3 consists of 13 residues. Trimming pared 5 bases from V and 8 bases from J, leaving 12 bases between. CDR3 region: CATSRGGGEKLFF. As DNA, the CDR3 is TGTGCCACCAGCCGAGGTGGAGGGGAAAAACTGTTTTTT.

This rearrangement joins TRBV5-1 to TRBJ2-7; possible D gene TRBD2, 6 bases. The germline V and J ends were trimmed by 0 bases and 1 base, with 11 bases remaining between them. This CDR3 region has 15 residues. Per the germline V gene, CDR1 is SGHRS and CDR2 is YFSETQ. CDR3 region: CASSLVRGGSYEQYF. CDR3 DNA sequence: TGCGCCAGCAGCTTGGTCCGGGGAGGATCCTACGAGCAGTACTTC. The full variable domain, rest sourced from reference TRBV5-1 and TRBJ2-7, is KAGVTQTPRYLIKTRGQQVTLSCSPISGHRSVSWYQQTPGQGLQFLFEYFSETQRNKGNFPGRFSGRQFSNSRSEMNVSTLELGDSALYLCASSLVRGGSYEQYFGPGTRLTVT.

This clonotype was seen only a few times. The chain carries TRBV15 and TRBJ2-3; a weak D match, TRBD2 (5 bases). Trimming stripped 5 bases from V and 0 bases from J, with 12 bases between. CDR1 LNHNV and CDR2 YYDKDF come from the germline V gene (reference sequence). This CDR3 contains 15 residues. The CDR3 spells CATSPEDSSTDTQYF. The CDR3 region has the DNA TGTGCCACCAGCCCGGAGGACTCAAGCACAGATACGCAGTATTTT.

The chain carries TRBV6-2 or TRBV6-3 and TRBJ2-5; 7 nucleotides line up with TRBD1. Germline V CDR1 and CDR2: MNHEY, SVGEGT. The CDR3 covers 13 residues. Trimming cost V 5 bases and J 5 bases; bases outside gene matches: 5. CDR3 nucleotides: TGTGCCAGCAGTCCGACAGGGCCCGAGACCCAGTACTTC. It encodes CASSPTGPETQYF.

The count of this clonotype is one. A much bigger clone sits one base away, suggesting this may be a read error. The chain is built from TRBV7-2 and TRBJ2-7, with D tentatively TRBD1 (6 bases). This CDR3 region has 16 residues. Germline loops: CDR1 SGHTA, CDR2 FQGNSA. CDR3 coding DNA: TGTGCCAGCAGCTTAGGGACAGCCGATATCTCCTACAAGCAGTACTTC. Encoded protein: CASSLGTADISYKQYF.

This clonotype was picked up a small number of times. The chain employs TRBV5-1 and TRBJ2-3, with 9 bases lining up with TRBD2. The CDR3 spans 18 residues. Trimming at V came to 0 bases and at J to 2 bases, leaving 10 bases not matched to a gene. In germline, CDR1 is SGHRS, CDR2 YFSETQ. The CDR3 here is CASSLAAGGILLTDTQYF. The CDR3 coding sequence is TGCGCCAGCAGCTTGGCAGCGGGGGGCATTCTGCTCACAGATACGCAGTATTTT.

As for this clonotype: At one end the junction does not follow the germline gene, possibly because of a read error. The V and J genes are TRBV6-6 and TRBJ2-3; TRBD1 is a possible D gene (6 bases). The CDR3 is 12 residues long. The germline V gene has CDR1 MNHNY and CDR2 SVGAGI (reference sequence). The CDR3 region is CASSLRTDAQYF. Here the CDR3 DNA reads TGTGCCAGCAGTTTACGGACAGATGCGCAGTATTTT.

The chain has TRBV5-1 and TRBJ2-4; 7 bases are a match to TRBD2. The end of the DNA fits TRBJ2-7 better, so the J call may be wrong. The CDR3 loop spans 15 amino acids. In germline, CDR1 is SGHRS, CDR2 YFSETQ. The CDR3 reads CASSRTSASSYEQYF. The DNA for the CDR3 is TGCGCCAGCAGCCGAACTAGCGCGAGCTCCTACGAGCAGTACTTC.